This T cell receptor beta chain originates from a study of T cells in Graves' hyperthyroidism and ophthalmopathy. The CDR3 loop spans 17 amino acids. Germline V gene data show CDR1 as MNHEY and CDR2 as SVGAGI. Graves' hyperthyroidism qualified as stable when ophthalmopathy did not progress within 18 months. Patients were aged 18 to 65, had disease duration under 2 months, and had newly diagnosed hyperthyroidism. Patients with uncontrolled infections, other autoimmune diseases, pregnancy or lactation were excluded. The TCR beta CDR3 regions underwent amplification using RNA transcripts as the source. HTBI primers were used for first-round RT-PCR of the TCR CDR3. TCRdb itself ran the multiplex PCR reads through MiXCR, one entry per CDR3 protein. The sample records roughly 700,000 distinct CDR3 sequences, 35% being singletons. With regard to this clonotype: Germline and junction disagree at one end, which may indicate a read error.

Input material: blood. J is TRBJ2-5 and V is TRBV6-5, with 8 bases aligning to TRBD1. The receptor was derived from a woman in her 40s with Graves' hyperthyroidism. CDR3 in amino acids: CVSSYEAGGFNQETQYF. CDR3 DNA sequence: TGTGTCAGCAGTTACGAGGCAGGGGGCTTTAACCAAGAGACCCAGTACTTC.